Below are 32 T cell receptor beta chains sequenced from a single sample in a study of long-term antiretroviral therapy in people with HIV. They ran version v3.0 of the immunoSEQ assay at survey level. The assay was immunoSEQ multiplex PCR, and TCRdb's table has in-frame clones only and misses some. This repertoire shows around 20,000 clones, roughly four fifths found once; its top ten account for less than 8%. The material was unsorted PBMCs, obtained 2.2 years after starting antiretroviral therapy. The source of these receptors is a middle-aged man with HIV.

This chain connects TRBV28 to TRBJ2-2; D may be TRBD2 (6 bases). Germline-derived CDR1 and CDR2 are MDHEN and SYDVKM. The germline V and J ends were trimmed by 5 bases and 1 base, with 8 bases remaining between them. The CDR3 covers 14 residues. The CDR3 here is CASSLGGNTGELFF. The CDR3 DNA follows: TGTGCCAGCAGTCTGGGGGGGAACACCGGGGAGCTGTTTTTT.

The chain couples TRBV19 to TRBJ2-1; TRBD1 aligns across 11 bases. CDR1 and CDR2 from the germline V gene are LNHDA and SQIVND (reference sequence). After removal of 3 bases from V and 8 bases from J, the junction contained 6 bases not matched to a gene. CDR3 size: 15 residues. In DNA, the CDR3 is TGTGCCAGTAGTATGGACAGGGGGCGCAAGGATGAGCAGTTCTTC. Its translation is CASSMDRGRKDEQFF.

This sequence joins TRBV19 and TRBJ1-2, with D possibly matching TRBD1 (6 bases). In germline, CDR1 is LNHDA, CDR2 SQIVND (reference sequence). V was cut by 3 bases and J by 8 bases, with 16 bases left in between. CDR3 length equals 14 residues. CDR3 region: CASSILSTGWGYTF. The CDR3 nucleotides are TGTGCCAGTAGTATTTTATCGACAGGCTGGGGCTACACCTTC.

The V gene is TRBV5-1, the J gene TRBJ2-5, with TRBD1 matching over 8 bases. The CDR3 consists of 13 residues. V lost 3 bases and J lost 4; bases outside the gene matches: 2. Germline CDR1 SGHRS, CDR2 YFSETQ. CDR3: CASSWTGRETQYF. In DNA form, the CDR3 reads TGCGCCAGCAGCTGGACAGGGAGAGAGACCCAGTACTTC. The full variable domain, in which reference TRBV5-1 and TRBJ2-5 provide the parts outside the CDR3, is KAGVTQTPRYLIKTRGQQVTLSCSPISGHRSVSWYQQTPGQGLQFLFEYFSETQRNKGNFPGRFSGRQFSNSRSEMNVSTLELGDSALYLCASSWTGRETQYFGPGTRLLVL.

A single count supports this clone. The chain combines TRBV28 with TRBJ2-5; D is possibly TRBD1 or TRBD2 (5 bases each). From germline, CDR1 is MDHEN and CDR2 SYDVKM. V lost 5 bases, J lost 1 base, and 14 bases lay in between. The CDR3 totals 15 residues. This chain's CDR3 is CASSAGTYSQETQYF. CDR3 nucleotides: TGTGCCAGCAGTGCCGGGACCTACTCCCAAGAGACCCAGTACTTC.

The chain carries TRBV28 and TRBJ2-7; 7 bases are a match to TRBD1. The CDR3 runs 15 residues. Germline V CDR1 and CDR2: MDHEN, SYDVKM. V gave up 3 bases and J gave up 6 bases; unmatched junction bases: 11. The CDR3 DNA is TGTGCCAGCAGTTTGAGGGGGCCGAAAGTTCTCGAGCAGTACTTC. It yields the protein CASSLRGPKVLEQYF.

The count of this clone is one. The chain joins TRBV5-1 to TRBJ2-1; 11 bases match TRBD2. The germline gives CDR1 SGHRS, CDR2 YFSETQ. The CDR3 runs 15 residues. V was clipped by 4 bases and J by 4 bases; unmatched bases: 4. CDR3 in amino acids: CASSPTSGTYNEQFF. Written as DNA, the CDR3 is TGCGCCAGCAGCCCGACTAGCGGGACATACAATGAGCAGTTCTTC.

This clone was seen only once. CDR3: CASSFPTEGILSVYSYEQYF. The CDR3 nucleotides are TGTGCCAGCAGTTTCCCGACGGAGGGGATTTTATCCGTTTACTCCTACGAGCAGTACTTC. This chain joins TRBV28 and TRBJ2-7; D is perhaps TRBD2 (6 bases). The CDR3 length is 20 residues. Looked up from germline, CDR1 is MDHEN and CDR2 is SYDVKM. Trimming removed 3 bases from V and 0 bases from J, with 27 bases in between.

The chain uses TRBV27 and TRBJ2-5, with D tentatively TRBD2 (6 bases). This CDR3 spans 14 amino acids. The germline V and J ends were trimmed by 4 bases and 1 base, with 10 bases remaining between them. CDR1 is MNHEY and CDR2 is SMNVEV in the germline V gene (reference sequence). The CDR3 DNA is TGTGCCAGCAGTTGGGCGGGGCTCCAAGAGACCCAGTACTTC. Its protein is CASSWAGLQETQYF.

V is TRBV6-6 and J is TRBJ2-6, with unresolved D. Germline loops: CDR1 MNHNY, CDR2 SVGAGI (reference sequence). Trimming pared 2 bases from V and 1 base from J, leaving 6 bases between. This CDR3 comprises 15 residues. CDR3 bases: TGTGCCAGCAGTTACGGGATTTCTGGGGCCAACGTCCTGACTTTC. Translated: CASSYGISGANVLTF.

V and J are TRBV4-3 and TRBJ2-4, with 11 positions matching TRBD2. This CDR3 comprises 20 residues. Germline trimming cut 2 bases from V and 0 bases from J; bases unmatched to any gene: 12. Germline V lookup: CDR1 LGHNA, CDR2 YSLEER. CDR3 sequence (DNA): TGCGCCAGCAGCCAAAATCTAGCGGGGGGCCGAATGTCAGCCAAAAACATTCAGTACTTC. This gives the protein CASSQNLAGGRMSAKNIQYF.

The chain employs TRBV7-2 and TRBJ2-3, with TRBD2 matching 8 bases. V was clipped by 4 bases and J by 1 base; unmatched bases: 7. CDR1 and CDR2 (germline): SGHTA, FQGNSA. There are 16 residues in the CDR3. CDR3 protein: CASSSVRAGGTDTQYF. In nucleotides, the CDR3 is TGTGCCAGCAGCTCGGTTCGAGCGGGGGGCACAGATACGCAGTATTTT. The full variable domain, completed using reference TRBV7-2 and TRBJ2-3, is GAGVSQSPSNKVTEKGKDVELRCDPISGHTALYWYRQSLGQGLEFLIYFQGNSAPDKSGLPSDRFSAERTGGSVSTLTIQRTQQEDSAVYLCASSSVRAGGTDTQYFGPGTRLTVL.

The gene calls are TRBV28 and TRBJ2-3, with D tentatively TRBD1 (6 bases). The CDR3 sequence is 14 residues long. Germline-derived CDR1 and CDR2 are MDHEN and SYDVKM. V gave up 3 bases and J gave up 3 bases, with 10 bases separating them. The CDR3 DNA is TGTGCCAGCAGTTTGTCAGGGGTGACAGATACGCAGTATTTT. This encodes CASSLSGVTDTQYF.

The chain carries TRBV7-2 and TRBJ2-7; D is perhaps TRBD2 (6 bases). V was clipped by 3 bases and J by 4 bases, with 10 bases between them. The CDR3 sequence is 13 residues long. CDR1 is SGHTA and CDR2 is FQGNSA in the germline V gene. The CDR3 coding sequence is TGTGCCAGCAGCTTGGGGGGTAGGTACGAGCAGTACTTC. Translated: CASSLGGRYEQYF.

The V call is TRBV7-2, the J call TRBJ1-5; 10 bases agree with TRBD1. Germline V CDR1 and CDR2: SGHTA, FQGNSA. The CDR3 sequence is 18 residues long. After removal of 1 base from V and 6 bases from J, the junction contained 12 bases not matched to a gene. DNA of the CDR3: TGTGCCAGCAGCTTAGTGGGGACAGGGGTGTCCCTCGGTCAGCCCCAGCATTTT. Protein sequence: CASSLVGTGVSLGQPQHF. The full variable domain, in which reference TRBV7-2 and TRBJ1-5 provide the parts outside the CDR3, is GAGVSQSPSNKVTEKGKDVELRCDPISGHTALYWYRQSLGQGLEFLIYFQGNSAPDKSGLPSDRFSAERTGGSVSTLTIQRTQQEDSAVYLCASSLVGTGVSLGQPQHFGDGTRLSIL.

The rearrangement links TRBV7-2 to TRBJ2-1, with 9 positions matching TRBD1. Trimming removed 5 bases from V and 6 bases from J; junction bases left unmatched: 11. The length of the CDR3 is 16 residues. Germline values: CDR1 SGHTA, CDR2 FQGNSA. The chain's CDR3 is CASSTNRGRMGNEQFF. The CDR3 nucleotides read TGTGCCAGCAGCACGAACAGGGGGCGAATGGGCAATGAGCAGTTCTTC. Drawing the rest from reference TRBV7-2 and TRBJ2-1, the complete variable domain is GAGVSQSPSNKVTEKGKDVELRCDPISGHTALYWYRQSLGQGLEFLIYFQGNSAPDKSGLPSDRFSAERTGGSVSTLTIQRTQQEDSAVYLCASSTNRGRMGNEQFFGPGTRLTVL.

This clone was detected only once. CDR3 region: CASRAPGTSLDEQYF. DNA of the CDR3: TGCGCCAGCAGAGCACCTGGGACTAGTCTCGACGAGCAGTACTTC. The chain carries TRBV5-1 and TRBJ2-7; 8 nucleotides match TRBD2. This CDR3 has 15 residues. Losses at the gene ends were 5 bases for V and 5 bases for J; bases not matched to a gene: 12. CDR1 SGHRS and CDR2 YFSETQ come from the germline V gene.

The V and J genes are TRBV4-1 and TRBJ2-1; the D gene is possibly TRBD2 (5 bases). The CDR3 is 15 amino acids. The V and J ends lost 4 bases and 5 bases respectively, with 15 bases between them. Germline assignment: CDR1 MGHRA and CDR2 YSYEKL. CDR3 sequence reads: CASSLYPDWNNEQFF. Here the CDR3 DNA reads TGCGCCAGCAGCCTATATCCGGACTGGAACAATGAGCAGTTCTTC.

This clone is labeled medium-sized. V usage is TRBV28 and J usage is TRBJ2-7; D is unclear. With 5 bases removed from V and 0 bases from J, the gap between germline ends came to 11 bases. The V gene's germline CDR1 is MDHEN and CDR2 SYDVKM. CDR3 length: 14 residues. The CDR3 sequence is CASSPRSYSYEQYF. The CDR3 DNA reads TGTGCCAGCAGTCCTCGGTCTTACTCCTACGAGCAGTACTTC. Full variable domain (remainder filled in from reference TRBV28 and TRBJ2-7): DVKVTQSSRYLVKRTGEKVFLECVQDMDHENMFWYRQDPGLGLRLIYFSYDVKMKEKGDIPEGYSVSREKKERFSLILESASTNQTSMYLCASSPRSYSYEQYFGPGTRLTVT.

In DNA, the CDR3 is TGTGCCAGCAGTAAAGGGGTAGCGGGAGAAGGCACAGATACGCAGTATTTT. It specifies CASSKGVAGEGTDTQYF. V is TRBV11-2 and J is TRBJ2-3, with TRBD2 matching 9 bases. This CDR3 has 17 amino acids. CDR1 is SGHAT and CDR2 is FQNNGV in the germline V gene. Trimming cost V 6 bases and J 1 base; bases outside gene matches: 11.

CDR3: CASSQDYLAGVDEQFF. The CDR3 region has the DNA TGCGCCAGCAGCCAAGATTACCTAGCGGGAGTTGATGAGCAGTTCTTC. The V and J genes are TRBV4-3 and TRBJ2-1; 10 bases fit TRBD2. This CDR3 comprises 16 residues. In germline, CDR1 is LGHNA, CDR2 YSLEER. Trimming cost V 0 bases and J 8 bases; bases outside gene matches: 7.

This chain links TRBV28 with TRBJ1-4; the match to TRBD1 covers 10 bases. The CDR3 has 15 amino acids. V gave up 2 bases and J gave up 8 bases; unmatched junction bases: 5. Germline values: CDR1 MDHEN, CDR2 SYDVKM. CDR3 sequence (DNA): TGTGCCAGCAGTTTAGGGACAGGGGCCACAGAAAAACTGTTTTTT. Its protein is CASSLGTGATEKLFF.

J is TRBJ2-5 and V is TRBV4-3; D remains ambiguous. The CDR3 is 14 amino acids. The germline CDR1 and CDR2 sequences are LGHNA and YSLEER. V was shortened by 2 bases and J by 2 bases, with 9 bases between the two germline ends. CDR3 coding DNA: TGCGCCAGCAGCCAAACCGAAGGACAAGAGACCCAGTACTTC. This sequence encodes CASSQTEGQETQYF.

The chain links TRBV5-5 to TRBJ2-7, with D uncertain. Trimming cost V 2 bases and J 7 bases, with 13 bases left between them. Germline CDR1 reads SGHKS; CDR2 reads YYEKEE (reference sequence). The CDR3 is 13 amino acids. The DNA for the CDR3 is TGTGCCAGCAGCTTCGCATACGATAGGGAGCAGTACTTC. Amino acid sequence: CASSFAYDREQYF.

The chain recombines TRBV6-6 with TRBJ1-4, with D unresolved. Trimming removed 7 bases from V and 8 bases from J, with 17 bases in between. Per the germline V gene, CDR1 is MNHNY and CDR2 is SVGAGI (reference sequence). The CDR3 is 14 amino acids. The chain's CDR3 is CASIWEEGGEKLFF. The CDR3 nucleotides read TGTGCCAGCATCTGGGAGGAGGGAGGGGAAAAACTGTTTTTT.

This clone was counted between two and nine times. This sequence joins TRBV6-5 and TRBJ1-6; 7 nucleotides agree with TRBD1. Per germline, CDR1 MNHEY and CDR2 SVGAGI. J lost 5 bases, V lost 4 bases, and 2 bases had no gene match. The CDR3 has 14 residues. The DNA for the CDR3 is TGTGCCAGCAGTTGGGGACAGAATAATTCACCCCTCCACTTT. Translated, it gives CASSWGQNNSPLHF.

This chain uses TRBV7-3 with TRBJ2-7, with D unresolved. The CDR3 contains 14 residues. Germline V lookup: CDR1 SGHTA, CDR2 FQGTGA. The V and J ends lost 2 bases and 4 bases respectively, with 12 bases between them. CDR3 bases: TGTGCCAGCAGCTTAGGGTCCCTTACTTACGAGCAGTACTTC. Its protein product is CASSLGSLTYEQYF.

The CDR3 DNA is TGTGCCAGCAGCTTTGACGGGGCCACTAATGAAAAACTGTTTTTT. It is translated as CASSFDGATNEKLFF. The chain couples TRBV11-2 to TRBJ1-4; D might be TRBD1 (5 bases). With 3 bases removed from V and 2 bases from J, the gap between germline ends came to 10 bases. The CDR3 is 15 amino acids. CDR1 and CDR2 (germline): SGHAT, FQNNGV.

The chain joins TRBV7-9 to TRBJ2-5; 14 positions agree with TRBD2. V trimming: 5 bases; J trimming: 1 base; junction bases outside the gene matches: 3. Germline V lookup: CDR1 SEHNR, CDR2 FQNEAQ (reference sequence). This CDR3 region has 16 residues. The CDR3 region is CASSRTSGGLQETQYF. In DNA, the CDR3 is TGTGCCAGCAGCCGGACTAGCGGGGGGCTCCAAGAGACCCAGTACTTC.

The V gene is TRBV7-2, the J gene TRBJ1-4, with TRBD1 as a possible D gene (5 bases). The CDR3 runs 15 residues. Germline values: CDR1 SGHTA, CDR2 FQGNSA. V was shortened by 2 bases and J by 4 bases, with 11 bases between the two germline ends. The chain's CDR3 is CASSLSQGGNEKLFF. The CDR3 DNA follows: TGTGCCAGCAGCTTAAGTCAGGGTGGTAATGAAAAACTGTTTTTT. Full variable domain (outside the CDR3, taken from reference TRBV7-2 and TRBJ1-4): GAGVSQSPSNKVTEKGKDVELRCDPISGHTALYWYRQSLGQGLEFLIYFQGNSAPDKSGLPSDRFSAERTGGSVSTLTIQRTQQEDSAVYLCASSLSQGGNEKLFFGSGTQLSVL.

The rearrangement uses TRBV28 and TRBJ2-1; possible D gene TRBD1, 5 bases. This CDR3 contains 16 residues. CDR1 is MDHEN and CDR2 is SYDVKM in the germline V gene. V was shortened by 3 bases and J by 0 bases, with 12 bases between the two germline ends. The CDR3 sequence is CASSFWGPLSYNEQFF. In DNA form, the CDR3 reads TGTGCCAGCAGTTTTTGGGGCCCCCTCTCCTACAATGAGCAGTTCTTC. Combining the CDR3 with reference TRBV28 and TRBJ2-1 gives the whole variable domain DVKVTQSSRYLVKRTGEKVFLECVQDMDHENMFWYRQDPGLGLRLIYFSYDVKMKEKGDIPEGYSVSREKKERFSLILESASTNQTSMYLCASSFWGPLSYNEQFFGPGTRLTVL.

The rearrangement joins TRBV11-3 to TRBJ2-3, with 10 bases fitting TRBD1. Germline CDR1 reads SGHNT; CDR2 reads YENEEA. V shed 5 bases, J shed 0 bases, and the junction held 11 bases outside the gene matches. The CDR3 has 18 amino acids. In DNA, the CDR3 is TGTGCCAGCAGCCCCGGGACAGGGGCATGGGGCAGCACAGATACGCAGTATTTT. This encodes CASSPGTGAWGSTDTQYF.